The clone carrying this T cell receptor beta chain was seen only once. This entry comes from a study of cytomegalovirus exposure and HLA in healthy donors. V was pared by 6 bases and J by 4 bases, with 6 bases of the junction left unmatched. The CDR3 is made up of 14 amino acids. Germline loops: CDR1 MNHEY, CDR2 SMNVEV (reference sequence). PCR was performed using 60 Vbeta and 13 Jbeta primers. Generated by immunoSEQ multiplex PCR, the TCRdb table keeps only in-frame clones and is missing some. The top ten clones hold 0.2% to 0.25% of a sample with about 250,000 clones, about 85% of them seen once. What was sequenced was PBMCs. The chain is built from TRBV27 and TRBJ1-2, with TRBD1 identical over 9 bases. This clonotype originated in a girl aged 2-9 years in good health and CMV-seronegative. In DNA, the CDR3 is TGTGCCAGCAGGCGTCCGGGACAGGGCTATGGCTACACCTTC. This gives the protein CASRRPGQGYGYTF.